The sequence of this T cell receptor (beta chain) was determined in a study of CD8+ T cells in alopecia areata. The wider study: Tofacitinib was taken orally by treated patients, and the dose was 5 to 10 mg twice daily. Percent of scalp involved defined treated patients' severity scores. Study-wide findings and caveats: Within the top 100, expanded CD8+ clones significantly decreased with tofacitinib, as did scalp clonality.

About this clone: Its antigen is not identified.

Treatment denoted: oral pan-JAK inhibitor, 5-10 mg twice daily. The length of the CDR3 is 12 residues. The germline V and J ends were trimmed by 6 bases and 10 bases, with 13 bases remaining between them. Germline values: CDR1 MNHNS, CDR2 SASEGT. It was cDNA, reverse transcribed from extracted RNA, that served as the sequencing template. Assay: immunoSEQ multiplex PCR; the TCRdb copy retains only in-frame clones and omits some. Of approximately 210,000 clones in the sample, roughly 66% were seen once. This sequence was found in a human donor with alopecia areata. The source was CD4+ T cells sorted from blood, collected at week 24, from a patient treated with tofacitinib. This sequence joins TRBV6-1 and TRBJ2-4; D not resolved. CDR3 DNA sequence: TGTGCCAGCAGCAGTGTGGGAACGATTCAGTACTTC. Translated: CASSSVGTIQYF.